The entry below describes one T cell receptor beta chain. During active infection, Seattle patients enrolled and were then monitored through disease. Germline CDR1 is DFQATT and CDR2 is SNEGSKA (reference sequence). This CDR3 has 11 amino acids. Trimming cost V 4 bases and J 7 bases; bases outside gene matches: 3. The source of the sample is a study of blood T cell repertoires in COVID-19. About the study: Samples of COVID-19 (acute and convalescent) were obtained from the United States, Italy and Spain.

In the authors' workflow: Nucleated cell number was recorded as an estimate derived from reference gene primer amplification. TCRdb's table, derived via immunoSEQ multiplex PCR, lists solely in-frame clones and lacks some. V and J calls and clone size are those listed in that table; D and trimming were worked out from the DNA. The repertoire holds under 450,000 clones, with 88% as singletons. The sequenced material came from peripheral blood. This TCR was recovered from a woman between 50 and 59 years old with COVID-19, enrolled during active disease. The J gene is TRBJ1-2, the V gene TRBV20-1, with 7 nucleotides matching TRBD1. In nucleotides, the CDR3 is TGCAGTGCTACCTCAGGGGGTGGCTACACCTTC. The encoded protein is CSATSGGGYTF.